This entry concerns a single T cell receptor beta chain. This record comes from a study of CD8 T cells in Susac syndrome. Reverse transcription used roughly 0.45 to 1 ug RNA and random hexamers. MiXCR, applied by TCRdb to the immunoSEQ multiplex PCR reads, yields one record per CDR3 protein. The table lists 150,000 to 200,000 distinct CDR3 sequences, around 94% of them singletons. The CDR3 loop spans 17 amino acids. With 4 bases clipped from V and 0 bases from J, the junction kept 10 bases outside the gene matches. Germline V gene sequence: CDR1 MDHEN, CDR2 SYDVKM. The genes are TRBV28 and TRBJ2-7; 9 positions agree with TRBD2. The sequence was obtained from a human donor in good health. Sequenced sample: CD4+ T cells from PBMCs. This CDR3 is CASSSRQRGALSYEQYF. CDR3 nucleotide sequence: TGTGCCAGCAGTTCACGCCAGCGGGGGGCCCTCTCCTACGAGCAGTACTTC. Full variable domain (missing parts from reference TRBV28 and TRBJ2-7): DVKVTQSSRYLVKRTGEKVFLECVQDMDHENMFWYRQDPGLGLRLIYFSYDVKMKEKGDIPEGYSVSREKKERFSLILESASTNQTSMYLCASSSRQRGALSYEQYFGPGTRLTVT.